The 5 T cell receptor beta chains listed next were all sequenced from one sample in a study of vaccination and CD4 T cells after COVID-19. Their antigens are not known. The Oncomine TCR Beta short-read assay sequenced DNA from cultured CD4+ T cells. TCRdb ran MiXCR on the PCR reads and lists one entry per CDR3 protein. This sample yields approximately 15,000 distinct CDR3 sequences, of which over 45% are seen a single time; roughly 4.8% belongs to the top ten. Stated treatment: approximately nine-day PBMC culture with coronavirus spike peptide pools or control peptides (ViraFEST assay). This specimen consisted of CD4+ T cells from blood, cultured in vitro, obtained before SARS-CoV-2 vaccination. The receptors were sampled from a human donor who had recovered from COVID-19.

The DNA for the CDR3 is TGTGCCAGCAGTGGGGGACTTGGGAGGAATTCACCCCTCCACTTT. As protein: CASSGGLGRNSPLHF. The chain uses TRBV6-1 and TRBJ1-6; maybe TRBD1 (5 bases). Germline CDR1 is MNHNS and CDR2 is SASEGT. V was clipped by 4 bases and J by 7 bases, with 14 bases between them. The CDR3 consists of 15 residues.

CDR3 sequence reads: CASSPRQGNYNSPLHF. Written as DNA, the CDR3 is TGTGCCAGTAGTCCCCGACAGGGGAATTATAATTCACCCCTCCACTTT. This chain connects TRBV19 to TRBJ1-6, with TRBD1 identical over 8 bases. Losses at the gene ends were 5 bases for V and 4 bases for J; bases not matched to a gene: 7. Germline V gene lookup returns CDR1 LNHDA and CDR2 SQIVND (reference sequence). The CDR3 has 16 residues.

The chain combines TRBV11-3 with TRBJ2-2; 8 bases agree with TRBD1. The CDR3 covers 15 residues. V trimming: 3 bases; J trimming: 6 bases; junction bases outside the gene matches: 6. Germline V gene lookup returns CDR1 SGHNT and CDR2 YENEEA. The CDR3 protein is CASSLDRVGAGELFF. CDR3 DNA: TGTGCCAGCAGCTTGGACAGGGTGGGCGCCGGGGAGCTGTTTTTT.

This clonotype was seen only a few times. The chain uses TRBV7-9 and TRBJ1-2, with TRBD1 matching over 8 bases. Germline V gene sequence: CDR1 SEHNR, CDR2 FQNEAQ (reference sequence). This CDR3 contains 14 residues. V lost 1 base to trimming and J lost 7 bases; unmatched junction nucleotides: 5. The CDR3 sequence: CASSLGTGNPGYTF. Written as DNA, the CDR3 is TGTGCCAGCAGCTTAGGGACAGGGAATCCTGGCTACACCTTC. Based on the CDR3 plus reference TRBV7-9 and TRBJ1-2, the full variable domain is DTGVSQNPRHKITKRGQNVTFRCDPISEHNRLYWYRQTLGQGPEFLTYFQNEAQLEKSRLLSDRFSAERPKGSFSTLEIQRTEQGDSAMYLCASSLGTGNPGYTFGSGTRLTVV.

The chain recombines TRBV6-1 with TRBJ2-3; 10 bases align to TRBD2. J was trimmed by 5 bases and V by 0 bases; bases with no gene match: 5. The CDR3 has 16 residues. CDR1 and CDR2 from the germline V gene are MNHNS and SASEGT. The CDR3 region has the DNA TGTGCCAGCAGTGAAGCGCCTAGCGGGAGAGTAGATACGCAGTATTTT. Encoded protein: CASSEAPSGRVDTQYF.